The 5 T cell receptor beta chains below all came from one sample that was sequenced in a study of T cell responses to AZD1222 COVID-19 vaccine. Data came from immunoSEQ multiplex PCR; TCRdb stores just in-frame clones and leaves some out. The sample lists 85,000 to 100,000 clones, 78% occurring once. The sequences come from peripheral blood, collected on day 0 of AZD1222 vaccination. These TCRs come from an adult in good health.

V gene TRBV3-1 (or the pseudogene TRBV3-2) combines with J gene TRBJ1-2, with D perhaps matching TRBD1 (6 bases). The CDR3 runs to 14 residues. V shed 6 bases and J shed 4 bases, with 15 bases lying between them. Germline lookup yields CDR1 LGHDT and CDR2 YNNKEL (reference sequence). CDR3 in amino acids: CASSLQGWVYGYTF. In DNA form, the CDR3 reads TGTGCCAGCAGTTTACAGGGTTGGGTCTATGGCTACACCTTC.

The chain joins TRBV6-4 to TRBJ2-7; unclear D gene. CDR1 is MRHNA and CDR2 is SNTAGT in the germline V gene. The germline V and J ends were trimmed by 0 bases and 3 bases, with 9 bases remaining between them. The CDR3 has 14 residues. This CDR3 is CASSDSSIYYEQYF. The DNA of the CDR3 is TGTGCCAGCAGTGACTCGAGCATATACTACGAGCAGTACTTC.

The rearrangement joins TRBV7-9 to TRBJ2-2, with TRBD1 identical over 10 bases. Unmatched junction bases numbered 11, after V lost 1 base and J lost 6 bases. The CDR3 length is 18 residues. From germline, CDR1 is SEHNR and CDR2 FQNEAQ (reference sequence). The CDR3 DNA reads as TGTGCCAGCAGCTTAGGTTTCCCTGACAGGGGGCAGTCCGGGGAGCTGTTTTTT. This codes for CASSLGFPDRGQSGELFF.

The rearrangement joins TRBV7-9 to TRBJ2-7; 11 bases align to TRBD2. The CDR3 has 16 amino acids. Germline CDR1 reads SEHNR; CDR2 reads FQNEAQ (reference sequence). V trimming: 1 base; J trimming: 0 bases; junction bases outside the gene matches: 2. CDR3 nucleotides: TGTGCCAGCAGCTTAGTTAGCGGGAGGGTCTCCTACGAGCAGTACTTC. This gives the protein CASSLVSGRVSYEQYF.

The chain carries TRBV30 and TRBJ1-2, with D tentatively TRBD1 (5 bases). The V end was cut by 1 base, the J end by 4 bases, with 7 bases between. This CDR3 comprises 12 residues. Germline V gene sequence: CDR1 GTSNPN, CDR2 SVGIG (reference sequence). As DNA, the CDR3 is TGTGCCTGGAGTGAGACAGCCTATGGCTACACCTTC. Translating it yields CAWSETAYGYTF.